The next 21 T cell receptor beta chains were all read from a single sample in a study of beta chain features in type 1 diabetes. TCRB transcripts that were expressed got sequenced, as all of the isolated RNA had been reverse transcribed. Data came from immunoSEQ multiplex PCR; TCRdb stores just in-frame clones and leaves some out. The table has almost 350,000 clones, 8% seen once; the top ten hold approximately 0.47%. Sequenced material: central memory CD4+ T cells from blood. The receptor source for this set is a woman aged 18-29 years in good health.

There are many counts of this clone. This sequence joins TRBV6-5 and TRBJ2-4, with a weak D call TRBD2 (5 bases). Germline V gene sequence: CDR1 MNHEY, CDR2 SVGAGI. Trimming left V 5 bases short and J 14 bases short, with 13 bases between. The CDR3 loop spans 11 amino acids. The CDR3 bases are TGTGCCAGCAGTAGCGGACGTATAGAGTACTTC. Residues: CASSSGRIEYF.

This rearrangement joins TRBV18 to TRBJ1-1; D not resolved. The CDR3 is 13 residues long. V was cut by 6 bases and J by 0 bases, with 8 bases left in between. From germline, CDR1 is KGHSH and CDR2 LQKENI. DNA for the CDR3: TGTGCCAGCTCCGCAGGTATGAACACTGAAGCTTTCTTT. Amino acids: CASSAGMNTEAFF. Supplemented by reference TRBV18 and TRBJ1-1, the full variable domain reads NAGVMQNPRHLVRRRGQEARLRCSPMKGHSHVYWYRQLPEEGLKFMVYLQKENIIDESGMPKERFSAEFPKEGPSILRIQQVVRGDSAAYFCASSAGMNTEAFFGQGTRLTVV.

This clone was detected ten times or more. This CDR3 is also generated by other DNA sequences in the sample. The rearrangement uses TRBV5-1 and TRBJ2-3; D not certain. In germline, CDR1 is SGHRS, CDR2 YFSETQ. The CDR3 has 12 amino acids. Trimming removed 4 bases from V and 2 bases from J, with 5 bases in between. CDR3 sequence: CASSGSTDTQYF. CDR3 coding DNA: TGCGCCAGCAGCGGATCCACAGATACGCAGTATTTT.

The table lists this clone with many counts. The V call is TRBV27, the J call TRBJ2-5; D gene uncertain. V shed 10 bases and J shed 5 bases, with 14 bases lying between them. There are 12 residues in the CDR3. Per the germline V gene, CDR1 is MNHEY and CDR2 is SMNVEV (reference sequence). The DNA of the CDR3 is TGTGCCACCTCTATGGGTGGGGAGACCCAGTACTTC. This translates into CATSMGGETQYF.

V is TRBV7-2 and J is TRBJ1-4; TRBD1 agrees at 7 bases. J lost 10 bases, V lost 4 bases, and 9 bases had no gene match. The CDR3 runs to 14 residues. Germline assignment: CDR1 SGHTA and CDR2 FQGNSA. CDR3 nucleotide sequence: TGTGCCAGCAGCTCCGTGACAGGGCGAGGAAAACTGTTTTTT. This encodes CASSSVTGRGKLFF.

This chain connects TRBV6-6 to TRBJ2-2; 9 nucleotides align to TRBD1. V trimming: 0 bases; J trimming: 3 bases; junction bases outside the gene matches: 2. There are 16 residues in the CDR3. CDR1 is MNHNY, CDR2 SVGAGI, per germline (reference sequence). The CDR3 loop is CASSYSGQGYTGELFF. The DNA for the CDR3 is TGTGCCAGCAGTTACTCGGGACAGGGATACACCGGGGAGCTGTTTTTT.

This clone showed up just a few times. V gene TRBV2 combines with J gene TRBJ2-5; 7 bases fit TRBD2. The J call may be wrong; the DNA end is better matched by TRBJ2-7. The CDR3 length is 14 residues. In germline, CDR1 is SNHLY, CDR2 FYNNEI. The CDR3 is CASSGGGRRDEQYF. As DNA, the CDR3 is TGTGCCAGCAGTGGGGGCGGGAGACGGGACGAGCAGTACTTC.

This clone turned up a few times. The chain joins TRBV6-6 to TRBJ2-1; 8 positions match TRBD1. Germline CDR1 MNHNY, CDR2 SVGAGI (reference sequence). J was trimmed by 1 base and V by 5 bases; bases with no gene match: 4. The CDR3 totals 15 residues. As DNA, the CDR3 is TGTGCCAGCAGTACAGGGGGATTATCCTACAATGAGCAGTTCTTC. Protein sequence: CASSTGGLSYNEQFF.

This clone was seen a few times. CDR3 residues: CASSRPGLQETQYF. The CDR3 DNA reads TGCGCCAGCAGCCGACCGGGACTTCAAGAGACCCAGTACTTC. The chain combines TRBV5-1 with TRBJ2-5; D perhaps matches TRBD2 (6 bases). This CDR3 comprises 14 residues. CDR1 is SGHRS, CDR2 YFSETQ, per germline. The V end lost 4 bases, the J end lost 2 bases, and 12 bases lay between the germline ends.

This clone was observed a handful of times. The CDR3 reads CATRQGNTEAFF. DNA for the CDR3: TGTGCCACCCGACAGGGGAACACTGAAGCTTTCTTT. This rearrangement joins TRBV10-3 to TRBJ1-1; 7 bases map to TRBD1. The germline V gene encodes CDR1 ENHRY and CDR2 SYGVKD. The trim removed 10 bases at V and 1 base at J, leaving 3 bases unmatched. The CDR3 is 12 residues long.

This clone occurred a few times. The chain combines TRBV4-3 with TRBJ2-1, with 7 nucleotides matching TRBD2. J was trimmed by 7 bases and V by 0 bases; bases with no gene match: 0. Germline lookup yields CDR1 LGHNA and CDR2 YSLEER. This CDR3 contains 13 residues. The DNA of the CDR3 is TGCGCCAGCAGCCAAGAGCGGGGGAATGAGCAGTTCTTC. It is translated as CASSQERGNEQFF.

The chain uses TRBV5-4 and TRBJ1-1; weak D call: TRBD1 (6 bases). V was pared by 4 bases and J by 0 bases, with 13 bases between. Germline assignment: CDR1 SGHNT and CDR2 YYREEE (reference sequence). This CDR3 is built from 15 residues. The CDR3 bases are TGTGCCAGCAGCCCAGGGGACACATTGAACACTGAAGCTTTCTTT. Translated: CASSPGDTLNTEAFF.

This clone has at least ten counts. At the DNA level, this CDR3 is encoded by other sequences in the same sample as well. CDR3 protein: CASSLGQGYGYTF. DNA of the CDR3: TGTGCCAGCAGTTTAGGGCAGGGATATGGCTACACCTTC. The chain links TRBV28 to TRBJ1-2, with D possibly TRBD1 on 5 matching bases. Trimming took off 2 bases at V and 5 bases at J, with 9 bases between the two ends. The CDR3 runs 13 residues. Looked up from germline, CDR1 is MDHEN and CDR2 is SYDVKM.

The CDR3 is CASSQSIRAWANVLTF. The DNA of the CDR3 is TGCGCCAGCAGTCAATCGATCAGGGCATGGGCCAACGTCCTGACTTTC. The chain recombines TRBV23-1 with TRBJ2-6; weak D call: TRBD1 (5 bases). TRBV23-1 is noted as an ORF with a role that remains uncertain. V was trimmed by 0 bases and J by 5 bases, leaving 11 bases between them. CDR3 length: 16 residues.

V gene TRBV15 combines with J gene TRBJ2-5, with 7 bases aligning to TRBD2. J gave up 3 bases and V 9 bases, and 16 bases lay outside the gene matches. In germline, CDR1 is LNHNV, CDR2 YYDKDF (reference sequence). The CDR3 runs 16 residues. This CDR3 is CATKSGTNGRKETQYF. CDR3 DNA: TGTGCCACTAAAAGCGGGACTAACGGGAGAAAAGAGACCCAGTACTTC.

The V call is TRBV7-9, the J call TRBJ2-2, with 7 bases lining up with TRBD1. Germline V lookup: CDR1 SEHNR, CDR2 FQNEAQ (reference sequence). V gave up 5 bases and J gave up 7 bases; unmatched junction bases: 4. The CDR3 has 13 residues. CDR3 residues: CASSRQGFGELFF. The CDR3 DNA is TGTGCCAGCAGCCGACAGGGATTCGGGGAGCTGTTTTTT.

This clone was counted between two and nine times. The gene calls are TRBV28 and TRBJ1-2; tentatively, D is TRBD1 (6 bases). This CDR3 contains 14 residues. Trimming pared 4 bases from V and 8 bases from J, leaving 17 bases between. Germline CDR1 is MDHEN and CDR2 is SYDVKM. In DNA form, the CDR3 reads TGTGCCAGCAGTTCCCAGGGGATTTTTGGCGGCTACACCTTC. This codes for CASSSQGIFGGYTF.

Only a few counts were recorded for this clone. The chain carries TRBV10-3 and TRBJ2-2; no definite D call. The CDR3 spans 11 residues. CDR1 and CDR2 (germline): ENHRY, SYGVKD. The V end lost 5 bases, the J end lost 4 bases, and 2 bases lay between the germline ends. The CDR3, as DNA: TGTGCCATCAGTTCCACCGGGGAGCTGTTTTTT. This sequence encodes CAISSTGELFF.

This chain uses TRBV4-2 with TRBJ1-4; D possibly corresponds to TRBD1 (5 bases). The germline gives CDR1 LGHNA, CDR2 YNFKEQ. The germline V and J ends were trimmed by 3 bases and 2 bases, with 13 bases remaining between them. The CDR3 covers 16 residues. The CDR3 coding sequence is TGTGCCAGCAGCCAGGAGCCGGGACCGACTAATGAAAAACTGTTTTTT. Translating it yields CASSQEPGPTNEKLFF.

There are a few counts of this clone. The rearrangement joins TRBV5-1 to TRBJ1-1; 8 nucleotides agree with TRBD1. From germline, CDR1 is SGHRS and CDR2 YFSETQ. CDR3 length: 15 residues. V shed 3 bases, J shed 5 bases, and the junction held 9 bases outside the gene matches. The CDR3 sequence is CASSSAGTGGTEAFF. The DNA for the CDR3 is TGCGCCAGCAGCTCCGCCGGGACAGGAGGAACTGAAGCTTTCTTT.

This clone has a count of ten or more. The CDR3 reads CASRRALSGANVLTF. CDR3 DNA sequence: TGTGCCAGTAGGCGGGCCCTCTCTGGGGCCAACGTCCTGACTTTC. The chain uses TRBV14 and TRBJ2-6; TRBD2 might be the D (5 bases). Germline lookup yields CDR1 SGHDN and CDR2 FVKESK. The CDR3 runs 15 residues. V was shortened by 9 bases and J by 0 bases, with 12 bases between the two germline ends.